This T cell receptor (beta chain) was observed in a study of cytomegalovirus exposure and HLA in healthy donors. This CDR3 spans 14 amino acids. V shed 2 bases, J shed 6 bases, and the junction held 4 bases outside the gene matches. Germline V gene data show CDR1 as KGHSH and CDR2 as LQKENI. The PCR employed 60 Vbeta primers together with 13 Jbeta primers. TCRdb's copy holds only in-frame clones and misses some; the assay was immunoSEQ multiplex PCR. The table lists approximately 140,000 clones, around 77% of them singletons. The receptor's source is a woman aged 50 to 60 in good health and CMV-seronegative. Specimen: PBMCs. The chain recombines TRBV18 with TRBJ2-7; 10 bases map to TRBD1. The CDR3 DNA sequence: TGTGCCAGCTCACCATGGACAGGGGGTGGCGAGCAGTACTTC. Translated, it gives CASSPWTGGGEQYF.